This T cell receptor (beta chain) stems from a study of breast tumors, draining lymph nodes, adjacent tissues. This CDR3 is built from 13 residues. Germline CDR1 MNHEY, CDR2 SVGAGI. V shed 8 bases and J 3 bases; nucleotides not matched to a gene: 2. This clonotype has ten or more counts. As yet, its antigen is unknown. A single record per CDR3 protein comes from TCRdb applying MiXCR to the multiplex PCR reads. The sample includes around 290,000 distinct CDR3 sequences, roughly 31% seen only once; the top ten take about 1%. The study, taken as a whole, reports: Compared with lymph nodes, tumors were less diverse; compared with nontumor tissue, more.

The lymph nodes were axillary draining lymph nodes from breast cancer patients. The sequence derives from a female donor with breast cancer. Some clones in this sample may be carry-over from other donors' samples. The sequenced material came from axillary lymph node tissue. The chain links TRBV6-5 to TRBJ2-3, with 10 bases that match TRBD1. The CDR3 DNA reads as TGTGCCAGCGGGGACAGGGGTACAGATACGCAGTATTTT. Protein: CASGDRGTDTQYF.